The present T cell receptor beta chain was sequenced within a study of T cell responses to AZD1222 COVID-19 vaccine. Across the study: The analysis combined second doses at about 4 or about 12 weeks. Points from the study as a whole: Two AZD1222 administrations were followed by greater Spike-specific TCR breadth and depth. Donors were mostly white British, more females; clonal diversity possibly underestimated. Sampling that yielded the repertoires occurred only after the peak T cell response.

About this clone itself: Its target is unknown.

Germline values: CDR1 KGHSH, CDR2 LQKENI. V lost 6 bases, J lost 6 bases, and 21 bases lay in between. The CDR3 totals 16 residues. The data were produced by immunoSEQ multiplex PCR, yet TCRdb's version contains in-frame clones alone and is incomplete. The sample lists 130,000 or so clones, 93% occurring once. The rearrangement joins TRBV18 to TRBJ1-5; tentatively, D is TRBD1 (6 bases). This clonotype was obtained from an adult in good health. The sample in question was peripheral blood, obtained on day 0 of AZD1222 vaccination. The CDR3 DNA is TGTGCCAGCTCTACCAGGGCGGGGGCCAAGGGTCAGCCCCAGCATTTT. It specifies CASSTRAGAKGQPQHF.